This TCR beta chain is drawn from a study of OX40 agonist ivuxolimab in advanced cancers. Here immunoSEQ multiplex PCR was the method, and the copy in TCRdb shows in-frame clones only, minus some. Here the sample spans 65,000 to 85,000 clones, just over 90% being singletons. The CDR3 sequence is 16 residues long. V lost 2 bases and J lost 5, with 18 bases in between. Germline CDR1 SGHTA, CDR2 FQGTGA. The sequence came from an adult with an advanced solid tumor such as melanoma, head and neck, liver or kidney cancer. The sample consisted of CD4+ or CD8+ T cells sorted from blood, taken in a trial of the OX40 agonist ivuxolimab. This chain connects TRBV7-3 to TRBJ2-5; TRBD1 is a possible D gene (6 bases). The CDR3 loop is CASSLQGTEPWETQYF. In DNA, the CDR3 is TGTGCCAGCAGCTTACAGGGGACGGAACCATGGGAGACCCAGTACTTC.